This T cell receptor (beta chain) was sequenced for a study of ipilimumab plus nivolumab after autologous stem cell transplantation. TCRdb's table, derived via immunoSEQ multiplex PCR, lists solely in-frame clones and lacks some. The sample shows roughly 45,000 clones, nearly 90% of them seen only once. Here the sequenced sample was PBMCs, taken in a trial of ipilimumab plus nivolumab as post-transplant consolidation. The TCR comes from a male donor with multiple myeloma.

CDR3 sequence: CASSQDGAGYTF. In nucleotides, the CDR3 is TGTGCCAGCAGCCAAGATGGGGCTGGCTACACCTTC. The rearrangement uses TRBV4-2 and TRBJ1-2; weak D call: TRBD1 (5 bases). Germline values: CDR1 LGHNA, CDR2 YNFKEQ. The ends were cut back, 0 bases at V and 7 bases at J, with 6 bases in the middle. The CDR3 runs to 12 residues.